This T cell receptor beta chain was documented in a study of human T cells and chemical hapten exposure. V was trimmed by 4 bases and J by 0 bases, leaving 10 bases between them. The V gene's germline CDR1 is SGHDT and CDR2 YYEEEE. The CDR3 loop spans 14 amino acids. Individual cDNA molecules had unique molecular identifiers attached to them by the library. TCRdb independently ran MiXCR on the RACE reads; one entry per CDR3 protein. The sample lists tens of thousands of distinct CDR3 sequences, roughly 11% occurring once. This clonotype appeared many times. The time point: patch test 3, about 24 weeks after DPC sensitization. The treatment was: therapeutic diphenylcyclopropenone sensitization with weekly scalp DPC.

The clonotype comes from a woman between 45 and 60 years old with alopecia areata. Some clones in this sample may be carry-over from other donors' samples. Sequencing was performed on whole blood, taken in connection with sensitization to the hapten diphenylcyclopropenone (DPC). This chain joins TRBV5-6 and TRBJ1-2, with unresolved D. CDR3 bases: TGTGCCAGCAGCCTAATGTCCTCTAACTATGGCTACACCTTC. Its translation: CASSLMSSNYGYTF.